This entry describes one TCR beta chain. The antigen is undetermined. The sample is drawn from a study of PD-1 blockade in classical Hodgkin lymphoma. Study-wide background: Nivolumab dosed at 3 mg/kg went to patients intravenously every 2 weeks.

Produced via immunoSEQ multiplex PCR; TCRdb's table is partial and in-frame only. The sample holds 100,000 or so clones, roughly nine tenths seen once. Per the germline V gene, CDR1 is SNHLY and CDR2 is FYNNEI. CDR3 length: 14 amino acids. V was pared by 3 bases and J by 3 bases, with 12 bases between. Indicated time point: cycle 4 day 1 (C4D1), after five to seven weeks of nivolumab. With no exception, relapse followed autologous stem cell transplantation in all patients, and brentuximab vedotin exposure varied. Findings and limits, study-wide: It was reported that newly diagnosed patients had less baseline TCR diversity than healthy donors.

V gene TRBV2 combines with J gene TRBJ2-7; D perhaps matches TRBD1 (5 bases). The origin of this receptor is a human donor with classical Hodgkin lymphoma. The sample was peripheral blood mononuclear cells (PBMCs), taken before the fourth cycle of nivolumab. CDR3 in amino acids: CASSEGRTLYEQYF. DNA for the CDR3: TGTGCCAGCAGTGAGGGGCGGACCCTCTACGAGCAGTACTTC.